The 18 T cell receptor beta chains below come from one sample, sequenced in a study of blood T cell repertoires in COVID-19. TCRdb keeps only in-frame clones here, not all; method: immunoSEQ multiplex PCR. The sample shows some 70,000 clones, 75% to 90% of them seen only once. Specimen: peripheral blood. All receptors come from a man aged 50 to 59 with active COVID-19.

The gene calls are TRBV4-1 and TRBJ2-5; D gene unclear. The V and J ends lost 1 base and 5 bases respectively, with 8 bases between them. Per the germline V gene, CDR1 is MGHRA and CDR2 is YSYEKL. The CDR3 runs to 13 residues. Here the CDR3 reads CASSQVGAETQYF. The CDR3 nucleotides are TGCGCCAGCAGCCAAGTCGGAGCGGAGACCCAGTACTTC.

Here the CDR3 reads CSAETGSNQPQHF. The CDR3 DNA sequence: TGCAGCGCCGAGACAGGGTCAAATCAGCCCCAGCATTTT. The chain couples TRBV29-1 to TRBJ1-5; 7 bases align to TRBD1. With V trimmed by 7 bases and J by 4 bases, 7 bases remained unmatched. There are 13 residues in the CDR3. Germline V CDR1 and CDR2: SQVTM, ANQGSEA. Drawing the rest from reference TRBV29-1 and TRBJ1-5, the complete variable domain is SAVISQKPSRDICQRGTSLTIQCQVDSQVTMMFWYRQQPGQSLTLIATANQGSEATYESGFVIDKFPISRPNLTFSTLTVSNMSPEDSSIYLCSAETGSNQPQHFGDGTRLSIL.

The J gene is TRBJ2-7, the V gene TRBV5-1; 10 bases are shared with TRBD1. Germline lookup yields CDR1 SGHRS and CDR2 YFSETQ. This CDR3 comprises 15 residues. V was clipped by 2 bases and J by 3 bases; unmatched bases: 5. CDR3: CASSFLGQGNYEQYF. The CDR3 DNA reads TGCGCCAGCAGCTTCTTGGGACAGGGGAACTACGAGCAGTACTTC.

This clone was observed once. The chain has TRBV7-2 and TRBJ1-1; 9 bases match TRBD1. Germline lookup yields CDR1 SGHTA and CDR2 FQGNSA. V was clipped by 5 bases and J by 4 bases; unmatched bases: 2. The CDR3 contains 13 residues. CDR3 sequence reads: CASSLTGGTEAFF. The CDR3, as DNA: TGTGCCAGCAGCCTGACAGGGGGCACTGAAGCTTTCTTT.

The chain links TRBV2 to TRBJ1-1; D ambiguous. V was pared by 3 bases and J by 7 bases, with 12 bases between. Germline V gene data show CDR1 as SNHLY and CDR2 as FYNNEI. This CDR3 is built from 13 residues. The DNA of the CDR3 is TGTGCCAGCAGTGATGAGGTACTTAGTGAAGCTTTCTTT. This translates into CASSDEVLSEAFF.

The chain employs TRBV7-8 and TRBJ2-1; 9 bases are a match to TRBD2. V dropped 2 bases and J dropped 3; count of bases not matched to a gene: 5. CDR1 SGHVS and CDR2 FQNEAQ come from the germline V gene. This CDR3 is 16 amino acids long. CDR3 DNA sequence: TGTGCCAGCAGCTTACGAGCGGGGGGTCTCTACAATGAGCAGTTCTTC. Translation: CASSLRAGGLYNEQFF.

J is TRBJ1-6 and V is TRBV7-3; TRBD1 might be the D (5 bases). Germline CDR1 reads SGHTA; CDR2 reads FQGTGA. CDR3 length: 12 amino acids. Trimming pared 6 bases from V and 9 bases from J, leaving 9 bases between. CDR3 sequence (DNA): TGTGCCAGCAGTTTCCAGGGTTCACCCCTCCACTTT. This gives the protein CASSFQGSPLHF.

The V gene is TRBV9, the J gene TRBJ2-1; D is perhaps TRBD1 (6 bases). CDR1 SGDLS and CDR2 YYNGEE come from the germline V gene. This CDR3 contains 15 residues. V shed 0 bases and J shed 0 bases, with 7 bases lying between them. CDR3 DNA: TGTGCCAGCAGCGTAGGGGACAACTCCTACAATGAGCAGTTCTTC. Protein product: CASSVGDNSYNEQFF.

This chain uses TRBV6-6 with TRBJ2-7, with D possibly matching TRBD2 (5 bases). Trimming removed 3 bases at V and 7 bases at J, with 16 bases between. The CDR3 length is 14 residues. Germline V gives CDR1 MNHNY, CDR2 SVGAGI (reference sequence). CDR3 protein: CASSYGGRTGEQYF. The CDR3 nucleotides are TGTGCCAGCAGTTATGGTGGGAGAACGGGTGAGCAGTACTTC.

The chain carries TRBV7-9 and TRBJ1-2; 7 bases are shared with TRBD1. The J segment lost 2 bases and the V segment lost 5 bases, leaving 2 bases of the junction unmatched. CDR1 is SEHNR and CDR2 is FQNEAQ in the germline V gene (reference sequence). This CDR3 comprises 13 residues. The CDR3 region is CASSQTGNYGYTF. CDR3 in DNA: TGTGCCAGCAGCCAGACAGGGAACTATGGCTACACCTTC.

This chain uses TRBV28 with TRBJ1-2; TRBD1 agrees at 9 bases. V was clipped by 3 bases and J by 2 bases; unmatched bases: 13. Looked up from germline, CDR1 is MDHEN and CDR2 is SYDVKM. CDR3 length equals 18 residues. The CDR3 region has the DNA TGTGCCAGCAGTTTGGGCTTCACTACAGGGGGCGCGAACTATGGCTACACCTTC. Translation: CASSLGFTTGGANYGYTF.

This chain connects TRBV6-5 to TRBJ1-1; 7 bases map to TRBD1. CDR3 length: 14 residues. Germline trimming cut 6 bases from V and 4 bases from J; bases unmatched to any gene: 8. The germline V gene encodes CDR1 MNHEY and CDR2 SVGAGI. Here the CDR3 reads CASSARGQGTEAFF. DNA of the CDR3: TGTGCCAGCAGCGCAAGGGGGCAGGGCACTGAAGCTTTCTTT.

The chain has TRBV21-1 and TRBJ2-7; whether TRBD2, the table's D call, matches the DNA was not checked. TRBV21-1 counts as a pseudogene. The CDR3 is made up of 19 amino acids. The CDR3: CASSTSPGLAGELAYEQYF. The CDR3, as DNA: TGTGCCAGCAGCACCAGCCCGGGACTAGCGGGAGAACTCGCCTACGAGCAGTACTTC.

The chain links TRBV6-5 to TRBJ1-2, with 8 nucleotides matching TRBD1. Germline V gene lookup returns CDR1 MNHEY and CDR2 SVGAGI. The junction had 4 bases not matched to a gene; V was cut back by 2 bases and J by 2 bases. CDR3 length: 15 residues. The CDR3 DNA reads TGTGCCAGCAGTTACCTTAACAGGGGGAACTATGGCTACACCTTC. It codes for CASSYLNRGNYGYTF.

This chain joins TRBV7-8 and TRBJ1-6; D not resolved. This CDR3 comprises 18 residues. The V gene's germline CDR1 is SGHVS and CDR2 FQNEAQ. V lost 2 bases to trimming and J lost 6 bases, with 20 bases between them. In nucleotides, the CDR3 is TGTGCCAGCAGCTTACGTCAAGCCTTACCTCCCCTTAATTCACCCCTCCACTTT. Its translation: CASSLRQALPPLNSPLHF.

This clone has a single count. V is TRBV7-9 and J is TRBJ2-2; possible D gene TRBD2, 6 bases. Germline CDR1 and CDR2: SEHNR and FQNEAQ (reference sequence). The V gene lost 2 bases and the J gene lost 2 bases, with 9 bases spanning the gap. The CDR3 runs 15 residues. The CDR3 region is CASSLREINTGELFF. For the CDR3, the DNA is TGTGCCAGCAGCTTACGGGAGATCAACACCGGGGAGCTGTTTTTT.

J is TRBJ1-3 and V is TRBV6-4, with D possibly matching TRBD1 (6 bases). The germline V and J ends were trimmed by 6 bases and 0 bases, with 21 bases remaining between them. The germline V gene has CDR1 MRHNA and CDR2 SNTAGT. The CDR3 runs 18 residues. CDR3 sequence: CASRERQVFLSSGNTIYF. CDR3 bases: TGTGCCAGCAGGGAAAGACAGGTTTTTCTAAGCTCTGGAAACACCATATATTTT.

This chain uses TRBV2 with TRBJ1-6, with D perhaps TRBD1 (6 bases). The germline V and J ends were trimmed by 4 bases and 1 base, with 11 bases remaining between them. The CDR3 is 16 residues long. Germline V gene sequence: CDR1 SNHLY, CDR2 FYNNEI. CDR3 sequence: CASSADRRSYNSPLHF. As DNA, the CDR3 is TGTGCCAGCAGTGCAGACAGGCGATCCTATAATTCACCCCTCCACTTT.